Included here is one T cell receptor (beta chain) sequence, with context. Authors' analysis steps: Reference gene primer amplification gave estimated nucleated cell counts. Profiled with immunoSEQ multiplex PCR; TCRdb holds only in-frame clones, not every one. V, J and clone size reflect that table, while D and trimming were determined from the DNA. Among more than 75,000 clones listed, around 85% were seen once. This specimen belongs to a study of blood T cell repertoires in COVID-19. Germline lookup yields CDR1 MNHEY and CDR2 SVGEGT. CDR3 length: 14 residues. Trimming left V 5 bases short and J 9 bases short, with 17 bases between.

This clonotype was obtained from a woman aged 80 or over with active or convalescent COVID-19. V and J are TRBV6-2 or TRBV6-3 and TRBJ2-1; a weak D match, TRBD2 (5 bases). The sequenced sample was peripheral blood. The CDR3 spells CASSGRGRESEQFF. The CDR3 coding sequence is TGTGCCAGCAGTGGGCGTGGTCGGGAAAGTGAGCAGTTCTTC.